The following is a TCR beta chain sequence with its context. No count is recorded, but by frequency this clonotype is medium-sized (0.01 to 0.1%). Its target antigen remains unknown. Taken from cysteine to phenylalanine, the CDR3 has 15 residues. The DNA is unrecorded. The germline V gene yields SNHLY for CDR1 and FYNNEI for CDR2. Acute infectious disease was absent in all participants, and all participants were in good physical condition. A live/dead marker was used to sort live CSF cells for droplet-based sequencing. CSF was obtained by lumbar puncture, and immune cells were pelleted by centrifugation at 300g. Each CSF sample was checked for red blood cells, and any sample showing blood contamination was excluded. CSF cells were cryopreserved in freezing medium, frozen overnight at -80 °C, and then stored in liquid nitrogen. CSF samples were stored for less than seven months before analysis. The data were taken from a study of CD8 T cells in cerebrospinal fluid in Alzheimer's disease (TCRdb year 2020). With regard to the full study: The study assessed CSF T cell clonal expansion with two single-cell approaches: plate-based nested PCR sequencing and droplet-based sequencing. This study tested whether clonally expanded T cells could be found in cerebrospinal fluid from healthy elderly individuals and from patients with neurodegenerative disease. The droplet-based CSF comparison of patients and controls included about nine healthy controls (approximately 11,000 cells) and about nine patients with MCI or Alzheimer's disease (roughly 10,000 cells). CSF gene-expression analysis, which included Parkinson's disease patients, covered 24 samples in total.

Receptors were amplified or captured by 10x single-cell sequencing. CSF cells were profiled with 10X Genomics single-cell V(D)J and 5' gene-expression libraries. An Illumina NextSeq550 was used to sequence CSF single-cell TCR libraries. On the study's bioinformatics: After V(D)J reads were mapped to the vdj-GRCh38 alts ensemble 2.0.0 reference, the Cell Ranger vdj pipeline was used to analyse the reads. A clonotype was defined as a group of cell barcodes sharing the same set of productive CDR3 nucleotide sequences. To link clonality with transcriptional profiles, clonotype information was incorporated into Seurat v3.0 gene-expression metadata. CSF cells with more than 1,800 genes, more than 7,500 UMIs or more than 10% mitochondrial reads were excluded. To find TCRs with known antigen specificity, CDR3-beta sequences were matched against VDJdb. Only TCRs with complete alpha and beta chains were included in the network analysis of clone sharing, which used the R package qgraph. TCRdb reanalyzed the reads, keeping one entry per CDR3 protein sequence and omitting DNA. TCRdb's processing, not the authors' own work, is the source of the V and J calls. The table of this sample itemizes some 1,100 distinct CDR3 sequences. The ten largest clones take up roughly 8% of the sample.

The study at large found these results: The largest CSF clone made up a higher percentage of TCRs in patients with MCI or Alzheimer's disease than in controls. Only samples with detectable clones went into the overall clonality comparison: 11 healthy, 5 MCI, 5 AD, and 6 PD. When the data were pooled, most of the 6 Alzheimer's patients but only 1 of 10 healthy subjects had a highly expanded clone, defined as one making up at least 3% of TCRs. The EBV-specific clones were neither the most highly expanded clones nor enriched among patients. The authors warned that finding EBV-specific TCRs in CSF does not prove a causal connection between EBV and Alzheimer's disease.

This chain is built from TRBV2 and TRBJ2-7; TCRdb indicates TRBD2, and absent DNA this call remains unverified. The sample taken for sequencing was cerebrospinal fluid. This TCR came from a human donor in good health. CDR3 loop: CASSRGEGWSYEQYF.